This T cell receptor beta chain was documented in a study of T cell repertoires in cytomegalovirus infection. The study's findings and limits: Frequencies of public TCR beta families were cumulated, and this identified carriers of CMV plus the relevant HLA.

Each CDR3 protein gets one entry after TCRdb re-called the reads with MiXCR. The table includes roughly 920,000 distinct CDR3 sequences, around 30% detected once. V gave up 6 bases and J gave up 3 bases; unmatched junction bases: 7. The CDR3 has 17 residues. Germline V gene lookup returns CDR1 LNHDA and CDR2 SQIVND (reference sequence). Note on this clonotype: Its antigen is currently unknown.

V gene TRBV19 combines with J gene TRBJ2-1, with 14 bases matching TRBD2. The receptor's source is a human donor in good health (CMV status not recorded). Some clones in this sample may be carry-over from other donors' samples. Sample: cultured CD8+ T cells from PBMCs, taken from culture after CMV antigen stimulation. The CDR3 region is CASSGTSGGRGYNEQFF. CDR3 coding DNA: TGTGCCAGTAGCGGGACTAGCGGGGGAAGGGGCTACAATGAGCAGTTCTTC.